These T cell receptor beta chains were read from a single sample in a study of T cell responses to AZD1222 COVID-19 vaccine. Generated by immunoSEQ multiplex PCR, the TCRdb table keeps only in-frame clones and is missing some. The sample yields about 79,000 clones, about 91% seen once. The sample consisted of peripheral blood, taken on day 0 of MenACWY control vaccination. Every receptor here comes from an adult in good health. The CDR3 runs from the conserved cysteine through the conserved F or W. Each record gives: D gene, clone size, V gene, J gene, CDR3 protein, CDR3 DNA. D genes are given only for firm matches. Clone size is not always given. Where it is, it says once, few, many or a class for expanded clones.

d_gene: TRBD2
abundance: NA
v_gene: TRBV12-3/TRBV12-4
j_gene: TRBJ2-1
CDR3aa: CASRLSGSREQFF
CDR3nt: TGTGCCAGCAGGTTAAGCGGGAGCCGTGAGCAGTTCTTC

d_gene: TRBD2
abundance: NA
v_gene: TRBV7-3
j_gene: TRBJ2-4
CDR3aa: CASSVQGTSEIQYF
CDR3nt: TGTGCCAGCAGCGTCCAAGGGACTAGCGAGATTCAGTACTTC

d_gene: NA
abundance: NA
v_gene: TRBV18
j_gene: TRBJ1-2
CDR3aa: CASSPNEWGAYGYTF
CDR3nt: TGTGCCAGCTCCCCGAACGAGTGGGGCGCATATGGCTACACCTTC

d_gene: NA
abundance: NA
v_gene: TRBV6-1
j_gene: TRBJ2-2
CDR3aa: CASSQGYTGELFF
CDR3nt: TGTGCCAGCAGCCAGGGCTACACCGGGGAGCTGTTTTTT

d_gene: TRBD2
abundance: NA
v_gene: TRBV3-1/TRBV3-2
j_gene: TRBJ2-5
CDR3aa: CASSPPGLAEETQYF
CDR3nt: TGTGCCAGCAGCCCGCCGGGACTAGCAGAAGAGACCCAGTACTTC

d_gene: NA
abundance: NA
v_gene: TRBV7-2
j_gene: TRBJ2-3
CDR3aa: CASSVGPSTDTQYF
CDR3nt: TGTGCCAGCAGCGTGGGACCAAGCACAGATACGCAGTATTTT

d_gene: NA
abundance: NA
v_gene: TRBV29-1
j_gene: TRBJ1-1
CDR3aa: CSVEGGPGMMNTEAFF
CDR3nt: TGCAGCGTTGAGGGCGGCCCGGGGATGATGAACACTGAAGCTTTCTTT

d_gene: NA
abundance: NA
v_gene: TRBV7-3
j_gene: TRBJ2-7
CDR3aa: CASSLTRAHEQYF
CDR3nt: TGTGCCAGCAGCTTAACGCGGGCCCACGAGCAGTACTTC

d_gene: NA
abundance: few
v_gene: TRBV6-2/TRBV6-3
j_gene: TRBJ1-2
CDR3aa: CASSFGEGGYTF
CDR3nt: TGTGCCAGCAGTTTCGGCGAAGGGGGCTACACCTTC

d_gene: NA
abundance: NA
v_gene: TRBV5-1
j_gene: TRBJ1-1
CDR3aa: CASSQGTEAFF
CDR3nt: TGCGCCAGCAGCCAGGGCACTGAAGCTTTCTTT

d_gene: TRBD1
abundance: NA
v_gene: TRBV28
j_gene: TRBJ1-1
CDR3aa: CASSLAGTGGGTEAFF
CDR3nt: TGTGCCAGCAGCCTAGCCGGGACAGGGGGCGGCACTGAAGCTTTCTTT

d_gene: TRBD2
abundance: NA
v_gene: TRBV14
j_gene: TRBJ2-5
CDR3aa: CASSQLPRPAGGPQETQYF
CDR3nt: TGTGCCAGCAGCCAACTACCTCGGCCAGCGGGGGGGCCCCAAGAGACCCAGTACTTC

d_gene: TRBD2
abundance: NA
v_gene: TRBV2
j_gene: TRBJ2-2
CDR3aa: CASRRLAAISGELFF
CDR3nt: TGTGCCAGCAGGAGACTAGCGGCTATTAGCGGGGAGCTGTTTTTT

d_gene: NA
abundance: NA
v_gene: TRBV10-3
j_gene: TRBJ2-7
CDR3aa: CAISDPPGVVYEQYF
CDR3nt: TGTGCCATCAGTGATCCCCCGGGGGTCGTCTACGAGCAGTACTTC

d_gene: NA
abundance: NA
v_gene: TRBV7-2
j_gene: TRBJ2-3
CDR3aa: CASSTEPVTQYF
CDR3nt: TGTGCCAGCAGTACCGAACCGGTAACGCAGTATTTT

d_gene: TRBD1
abundance: NA
v_gene: TRBV2
j_gene: TRBJ2-2
CDR3aa: CASRTGPAGELFF
CDR3nt: TGTGCCAGCCGGACAGGTCCAGCCGGGGAGCTGTTTTTT

d_gene: TRBD1
abundance: NA
v_gene: TRBV9
j_gene: TRBJ1-4
CDR3aa: CASSPSQGGGEKLFF
CDR3nt: TGTGCCAGCAGCCCTTCACAGGGGGGCGGTGAAAAACTGTTTTTT

d_gene: TRBD2
abundance: NA
v_gene: TRBV24-1
j_gene: TRBJ2-5
CDR3aa: CATAGVRETQYF
CDR3nt: TGTGCCACCGCGGGAGTACGGGAGACCCAGTACTTC

d_gene: TRBD1
abundance: NA
v_gene: TRBV24-1
j_gene: TRBJ2-3
CDR3aa: CATSEAGTGAFQVYF
CDR3nt: TGTGCCACCAGTGAGGCTGGGACAGGGGCTTTCCAAGTGTATTTT

d_gene: NA
abundance: NA
v_gene: TRBV28
j_gene: TRBJ2-2
CDR3aa: CASSSAGSDNTGELFF
CDR3nt: TGTGCCAGCAGTTCCGCGGGCTCAGACAACACCGGGGAGCTGTTTTTT

d_gene: NA
abundance: NA
v_gene: TRBV7-2
j_gene: TRBJ1-2
CDR3aa: CASSLTGRYGYTF
CDR3nt: TGTGCCAGCAGCTTAACAGGACGGTATGGCTACACCTTC

d_gene: NA
abundance: NA
v_gene: TRBV19
j_gene: TRBJ1-1
CDR3aa: CASTSAWANTEAFF
CDR3nt: TGTGCCAGTACCTCGGCGTGGGCCAACACTGAAGCTTTCTTT

d_gene: TRBD2
abundance: NA
v_gene: TRBV29-1
j_gene: TRBJ2-1
CDR3aa: CSAGTSWSSYNEQFF
CDR3nt: TGCAGCGCGGGGACTAGCTGGAGCTCCTACAATGAGCAGTTCTTC

d_gene: NA
abundance: NA
v_gene: TRBV4-3
j_gene: TRBJ1-1
CDR3aa: CASSQDEGAEAFF
CDR3nt: TGCGCCAGCAGCCAAGACGAGGGGGCTGAAGCTTTCTTT

d_gene: NA
abundance: NA
v_gene: TRBV21-1
j_gene: TRBJ2-1
CDR3aa: CASSKVGRNKSYEQFF
CDR3nt: TGTGCCAGCAGCAAAGTAGGCCGGAATAAGAGCTATGAGCAGTTCTTC

d_gene: TRBD1
abundance: NA
v_gene: TRBV10-3
j_gene: TRBJ1-2
CDR3aa: CAISDGQGALSLYGYTF
CDR3nt: TGTGCCATCAGTGATGGACAGGGGGCCCTGTCCCTGTATGGCTACACCTTC

d_gene: NA
abundance: NA
v_gene: TRBV19
j_gene: TRBJ1-6
CDR3aa: CASSILGLNSPLHF
CDR3nt: TGTGCCAGTAGTATTTTGGGCCTGAATTCACCCCTCCACTTT

d_gene: NA
abundance: NA
v_gene: TRBV27
j_gene: TRBJ2-3
CDR3aa: CASSSYPSTDTQYF
CDR3nt: TGTGCCAGCAGTTCCTATCCTAGCACAGATACGCAGTATTTT

d_gene: NA
abundance: once
v_gene: TRBV5-1
j_gene: TRBJ1-1
CDR3aa: CASTLGGDTEAFF
CDR3nt: TGCGCCAGCACCCTGGGGGGGGACACTGAAGCTTTCTTT

d_gene: NA
abundance: NA
v_gene: TRBV12-3/TRBV12-4
j_gene: TRBJ1-6
CDR3aa: CASSPGINSPLHF
CDR3nt: TGTGCCAGCAGTCCCGGGATTAATTCACCCCTCCACTTT

d_gene: NA
abundance: NA
v_gene: TRBV28
j_gene: TRBJ1-5
CDR3aa: CASSLPGISNQPQHF
CDR3nt: TGTGCCAGCAGTTTACCCGGCATTAGCAATCAGCCCCAGCATTTT

d_gene: NA
abundance: once
v_gene: TRBV19
j_gene: TRBJ1-5
CDR3aa: CASTPGPPRPQHF
CDR3nt: TGTGCCAGTACCCCAGGGCCGCCAAGGCCCCAGCATTTT

d_gene: NA
abundance: NA
v_gene: TRBV24-1
j_gene: TRBJ1-1
CDR3aa: CATSAGTEAFF
CDR3nt: TGTGCCACCAGTGCTGGAACTGAAGCTTTCTTT

d_gene: NA
abundance: NA
v_gene: TRBV5-1
j_gene: TRBJ2-4
CDR3aa: CASSFVDRGNIQYF
CDR3nt: TGCGCCAGCAGCTTTGTTGATCGGGGTAACATTCAGTACTTC

d_gene: TRBD1
abundance: NA
v_gene: TRBV28
j_gene: TRBJ2-4
CDR3aa: CASSTRQGDIQYF
CDR3nt: TGTGCCAGCAGTACCCGACAGGGGGACATTCAGTACTTC

d_gene: TRBD1
abundance: NA
v_gene: TRBV6-5
j_gene: TRBJ1-6
CDR3aa: CASSGDSGYNSPLHF
CDR3nt: TGTGCCAGCAGCGGGGACAGCGGATATAATTCACCCCTCCACTTT

d_gene: TRBD1
abundance: NA
v_gene: TRBV5-1
j_gene: TRBJ1-1
CDR3aa: CASSHRGENTEAFF
CDR3nt: TGCGCCAGCAGCCACAGGGGAGAGAACACTGAAGCTTTCTTT

d_gene: TRBD1
abundance: few
v_gene: TRBV2
j_gene: TRBJ2-2
CDR3aa: CASSPGQANTGELFF
CDR3nt: TGTGCCAGCAGCCCGGGACAGGCGAACACCGGGGAGCTGTTTTTT

d_gene: TRBD1
abundance: NA
v_gene: TRBV7-2
j_gene: TRBJ2-3
CDR3aa: CASSRHPGQGLTDTQYF
CDR3nt: TGTGCCAGCAGCCGTCATCCGGGACAGGGGTTGACAGATACGCAGTATTTT

d_gene: TRBD1
abundance: NA
v_gene: TRBV27
j_gene: TRBJ2-7
CDR3aa: CASSLSGTGTYEQYF
CDR3nt: TGTGCCAGCAGTTTATCCGGGACAGGGACCTACGAGCAGTACTTC

d_gene: NA
abundance: once
v_gene: TRBV9
j_gene: TRBJ2-1
CDR3aa: CASSLVRPPNHYNEQFF
CDR3nt: TGTGCCAGCAGCCTCGTAAGGCCCCCGAACCACTACAATGAGCAGTTCTTC

d_gene: NA
abundance: NA
v_gene: TRBV19
j_gene: TRBJ2-5
CDR3aa: CASSIAGTRATQYF
CDR3nt: TGTGCCAGTAGTATAGCAGGGACCCGGGCGACCCAGTACTTC

d_gene: TRBD1
abundance: NA
v_gene: TRBV25-1
j_gene: TRBJ1-4
CDR3aa: CASSDYRGREKLFF
CDR3nt: TGTGCCAGCAGTGACTACAGGGGAAGGGAAAAACTGTTTTTT

d_gene: NA
abundance: NA
v_gene: TRBV10-2
j_gene: TRBJ2-2
CDR3aa: CASSAQGPILGELFF
CDR3nt: TGCGCCAGCAGTGCCCAGGGGCCGATCCTAGGGGAGCTGTTTTTT

d_gene: TRBD2
abundance: NA
v_gene: TRBV19
j_gene: TRBJ2-1
CDR3aa: CASNGLAEWVRGEWGNEQFF
CDR3nt: TGTGCCAGTAATGGACTAGCGGAGTGGGTACGGGGGGAGTGGGGTAATGAGCAGTTCTTC

d_gene: TRBD1
abundance: few
v_gene: TRBV18
j_gene: TRBJ2-3
CDR3aa: CASSHSGTGVWSTDTQYF
CDR3nt: TGTGCCAGCTCACATTCAGGGACAGGGGTCTGGAGCACAGATACGCAGTATTTT

d_gene: NA
abundance: NA
v_gene: TRBV28
j_gene: TRBJ1-2
CDR3aa: CASKTESFPNYGYTF
CDR3nt: TGTGCCAGCAAGACAGAAAGTTTCCCTAACTATGGCTACACCTTC

d_gene: NA
abundance: many
v_gene: TRBV7-2
j_gene: TRBJ1-1
CDR3aa: CASSLGPWGNTEAFF
CDR3nt: TGTGCCAGCAGCCTAGGCCCATGGGGGAACACTGAAGCTTTCTTT

d_gene: NA
abundance: NA
v_gene: TRBV20-1
j_gene: TRBJ2-7
CDR3aa: CSAVQGPQYF
CDR3nt: TGCAGTGCCGTGCAGGGCCCGCAGTACTTC

d_gene: NA
abundance: NA
v_gene: TRBV28
j_gene: TRBJ1-5
CDR3aa: CASSLPGPYQPQHF
CDR3nt: TGTGCCAGCAGTTTACCAGGGCCCTATCAGCCCCAGCATTTT

d_gene: TRBD1
abundance: NA
v_gene: TRBV6-5
j_gene: TRBJ2-3
CDR3aa: CASSFRGLGTDTQYF
CDR3nt: TGTGCCAGCAGTTTCAGGGGGCTCGGCACAGATACGCAGTATTTT

d_gene: NA
abundance: NA
v_gene: TRBV7-2
j_gene: TRBJ1-6
CDR3aa: CASSFDSFSPLHF
CDR3nt: TGTGCCAGCAGCTTCGATTCGTTTTCACCCCTCCACTTT

d_gene: TRBD1
abundance: NA
v_gene: TRBV18
j_gene: TRBJ2-5
CDR3aa: CASSQGQQETQYF
CDR3nt: TGTGCCAGCTCACAGGGACAGCAAGAGACCCAGTACTTC